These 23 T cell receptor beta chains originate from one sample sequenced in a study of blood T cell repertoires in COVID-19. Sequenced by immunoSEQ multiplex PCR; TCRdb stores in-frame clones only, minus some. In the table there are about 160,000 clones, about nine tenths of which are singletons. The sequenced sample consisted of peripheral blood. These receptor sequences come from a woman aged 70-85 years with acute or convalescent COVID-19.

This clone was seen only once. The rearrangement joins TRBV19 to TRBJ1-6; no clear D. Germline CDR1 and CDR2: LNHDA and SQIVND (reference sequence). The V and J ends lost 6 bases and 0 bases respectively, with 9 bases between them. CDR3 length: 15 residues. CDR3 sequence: CASSNTGSYNSPLHF. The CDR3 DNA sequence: TGTGCCAGTAGCAACACGGGCTCCTATAATTCACCCCTCCACTTT.

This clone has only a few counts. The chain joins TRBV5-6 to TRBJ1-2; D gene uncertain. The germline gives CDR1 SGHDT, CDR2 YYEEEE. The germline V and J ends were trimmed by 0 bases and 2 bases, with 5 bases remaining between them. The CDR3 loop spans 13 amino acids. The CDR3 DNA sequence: TGTGCCAGCAGCTTGGACACCAACTATGGCTACACCTTC. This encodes CASSLDTNYGYTF.

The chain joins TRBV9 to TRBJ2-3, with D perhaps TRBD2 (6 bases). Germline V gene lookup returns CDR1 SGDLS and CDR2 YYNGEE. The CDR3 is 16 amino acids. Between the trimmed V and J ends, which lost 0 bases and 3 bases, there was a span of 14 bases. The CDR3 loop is CASSVAGAGRTDTQYF. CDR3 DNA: TGTGCCAGCAGCGTAGCTGGGGCGGGAAGGACAGATACGCAGTATTTT.

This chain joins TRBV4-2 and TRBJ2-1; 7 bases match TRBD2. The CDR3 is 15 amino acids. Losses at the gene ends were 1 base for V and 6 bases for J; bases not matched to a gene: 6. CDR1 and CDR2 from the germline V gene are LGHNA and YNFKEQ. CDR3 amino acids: CASSQVETSINEQFF. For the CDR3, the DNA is TGTGCCAGCAGCCAAGTTGAGACTAGCATCAATGAGCAGTTCTTC.

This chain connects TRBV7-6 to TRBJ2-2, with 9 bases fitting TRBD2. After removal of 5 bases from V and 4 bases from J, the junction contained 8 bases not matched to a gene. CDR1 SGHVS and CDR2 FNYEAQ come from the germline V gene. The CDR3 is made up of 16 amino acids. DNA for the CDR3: TGTGCCAGCAGCCCACGGCGGGGGGGTGGCACCGGGGAGCTGTTTTTT. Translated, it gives CASSPRRGGGTGELFF.

The CDR3, as DNA: TGTGCCAGCAGTTTATCGGGGGCATTCGTTTCACCCCTCCACTTT. Its protein product is CASSLSGAFVSPLHF. The V and J genes are TRBV27 and TRBJ1-6; a possible D gene is TRBD1 (6 bases). CDR3 length: 15 amino acids. Deletions cut 0 bases from V and 9 bases from J, with 12 bases between. Germline V gives CDR1 MNHEY, CDR2 SMNVEV (reference sequence).

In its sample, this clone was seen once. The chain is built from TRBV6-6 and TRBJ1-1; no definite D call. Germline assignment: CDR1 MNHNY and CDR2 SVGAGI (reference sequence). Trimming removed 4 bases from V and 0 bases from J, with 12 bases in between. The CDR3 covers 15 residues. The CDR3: CASSLTDGVNTEAFF. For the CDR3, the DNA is TGTGCCAGCAGTTTGACGGACGGGGTGAACACTGAAGCTTTCTTT.

CDR3 protein: CASTSEGQGSSPLHF. As DNA, the CDR3 is TGTGCCAGCACCTCAGAGGGACAGGGAAGTTCACCCCTCCACTTT. This chain links TRBV2 with TRBJ1-6; TRBD1 matches at 9 bases. Germline trimming cut 7 bases from V and 9 bases from J; bases unmatched to any gene: 10. This CDR3 has 15 residues. The germline gives CDR1 SNHLY, CDR2 FYNNEI.

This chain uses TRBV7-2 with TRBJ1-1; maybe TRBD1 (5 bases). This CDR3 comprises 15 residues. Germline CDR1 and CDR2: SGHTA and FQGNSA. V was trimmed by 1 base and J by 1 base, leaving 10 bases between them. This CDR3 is CASSLGGGANTEAFF. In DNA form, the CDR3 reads TGTGCCAGCAGCTTAGGGGGCGGGGCGAACACTGAAGCTTTCTTT.

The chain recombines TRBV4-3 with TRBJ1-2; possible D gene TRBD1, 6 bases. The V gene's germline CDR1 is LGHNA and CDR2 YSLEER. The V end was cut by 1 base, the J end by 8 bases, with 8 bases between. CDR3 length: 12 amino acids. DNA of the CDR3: TGCGCCAGCAGCCAAGGAGGACAGGGCTACACCTTC. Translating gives CASSQGGQGYTF.

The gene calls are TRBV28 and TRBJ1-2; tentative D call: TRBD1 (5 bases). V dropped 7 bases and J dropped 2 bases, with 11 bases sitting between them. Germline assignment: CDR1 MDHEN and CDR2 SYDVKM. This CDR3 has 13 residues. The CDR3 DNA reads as TGTGCCAGCATCGGAGGGGTGAACTATGGCTACACCTTC. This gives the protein CASIGGVNYGYTF.

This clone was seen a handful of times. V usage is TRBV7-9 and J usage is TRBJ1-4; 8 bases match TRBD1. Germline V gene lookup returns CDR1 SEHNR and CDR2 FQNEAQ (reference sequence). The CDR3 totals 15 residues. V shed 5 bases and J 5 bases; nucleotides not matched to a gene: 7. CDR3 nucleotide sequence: TGTGCCAGCAGCGCGTCAGGGGGCCTAAATGAAAAACTGTTTTTT. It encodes CASSASGGLNEKLFF. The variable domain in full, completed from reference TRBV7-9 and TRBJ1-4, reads DTGVSQNPRHKITKRGQNVTFRCDPISEHNRLYWYRQTLGQGPEFLTYFQNEAQLEKSRLLSDRFSAERPKGSFSTLEIQRTEQGDSAMYLCASSASGGLNEKLFFGSGTQLSVL.

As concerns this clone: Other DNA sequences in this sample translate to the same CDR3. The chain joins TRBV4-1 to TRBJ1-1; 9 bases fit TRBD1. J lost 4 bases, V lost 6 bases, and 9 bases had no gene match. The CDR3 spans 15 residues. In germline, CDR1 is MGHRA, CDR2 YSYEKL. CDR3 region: CASSLSGQGSTEAFF. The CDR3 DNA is TGCGCCAGCAGTCTCTCGGGACAGGGAAGCACTGAAGCTTTCTTT.

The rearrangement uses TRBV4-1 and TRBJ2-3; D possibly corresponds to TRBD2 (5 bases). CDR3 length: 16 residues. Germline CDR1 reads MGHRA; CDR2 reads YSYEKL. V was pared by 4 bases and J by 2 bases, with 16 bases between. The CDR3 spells CASSPLRAGHTDTQYF. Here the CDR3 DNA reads TGCGCCAGCAGCCCACTCCGGGCGGGCCACACAGATACGCAGTATTTT.

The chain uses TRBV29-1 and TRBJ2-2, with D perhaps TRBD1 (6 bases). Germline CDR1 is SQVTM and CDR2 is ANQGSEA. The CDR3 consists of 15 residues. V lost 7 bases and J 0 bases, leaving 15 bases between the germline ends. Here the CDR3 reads CSAQGHPPNTGELFF. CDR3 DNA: TGCAGCGCTCAGGGACACCCTCCGAACACCGGGGAGCTGTTTTTT.

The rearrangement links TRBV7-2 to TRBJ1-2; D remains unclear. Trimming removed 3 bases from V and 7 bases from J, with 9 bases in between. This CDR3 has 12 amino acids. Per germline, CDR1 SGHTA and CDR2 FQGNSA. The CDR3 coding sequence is TGTGCCAGCAGCTTCCGGGTTCCTGGCTACACCTTC. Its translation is CASSFRVPGYTF.

Here the CDR3 reads CASSYRGAWFNSGNTIYF. In DNA form, the CDR3 reads TGTGCCAGCAGCTACCGGGGGGCCTGGTTTAACTCTGGAAACACCATATATTTT. This sequence joins TRBV5-6 and TRBJ1-3, with D tentatively TRBD1 (6 bases). Germline CDR1 reads SGHDT; CDR2 reads YYEEEE. The CDR3 runs to 18 residues. Between the trimmed V and J ends, which lost 3 bases and 0 bases, there was a span of 19 bases.

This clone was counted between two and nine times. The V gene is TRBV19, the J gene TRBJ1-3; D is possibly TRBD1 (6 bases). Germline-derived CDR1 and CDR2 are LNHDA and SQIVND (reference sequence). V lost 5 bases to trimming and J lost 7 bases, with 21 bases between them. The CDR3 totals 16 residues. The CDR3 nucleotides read TGTGCCAGTAGTGGACGATATGTGGGGGCGGCGAACACCATATATTTT. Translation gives CASSGRYVGAANTIYF.

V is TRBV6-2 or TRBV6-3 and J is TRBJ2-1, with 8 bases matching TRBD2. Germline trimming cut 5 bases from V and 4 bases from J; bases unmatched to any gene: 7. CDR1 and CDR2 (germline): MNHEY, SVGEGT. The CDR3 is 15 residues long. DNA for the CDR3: TGTGCCAGCAGTCGACTAGCGACTTTATACAATGAGCAGTTCTTC. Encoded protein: CASSRLATLYNEQFF.

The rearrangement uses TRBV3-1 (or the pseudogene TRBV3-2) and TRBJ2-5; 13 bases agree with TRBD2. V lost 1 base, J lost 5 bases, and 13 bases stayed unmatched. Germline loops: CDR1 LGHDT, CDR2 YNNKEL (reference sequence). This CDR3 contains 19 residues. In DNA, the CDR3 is TGTGCCAGCAGCCAAGGACTAGCGGGGGGTACGGTAAGGAGGGAGACCCAGTACTTC. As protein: CASSQGLAGGTVRRETQYF.

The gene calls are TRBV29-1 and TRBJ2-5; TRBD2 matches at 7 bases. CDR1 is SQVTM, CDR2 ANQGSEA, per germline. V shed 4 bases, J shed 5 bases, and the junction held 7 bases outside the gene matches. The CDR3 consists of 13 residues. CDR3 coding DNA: TGCAGCGTTGGGTGGGGAGGGATTGAGACCCAGTACTTC. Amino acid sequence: CSVGWGGIETQYF.

The CDR3 DNA is TGTGCCAGCGGAGGGTATGCCAATCAGCCCCAGCATTTT. It encodes CASGGYANQPQHF. The rearrangement links TRBV7-2 to TRBJ1-5; D not resolved. The CDR3 is 13 residues long. The V gene's germline CDR1 is SGHTA and CDR2 FQGNSA. Deletions cut 8 bases from V and 3 bases from J, with 11 bases between.

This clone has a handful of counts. The CDR3, as DNA: TGTGCCAGCAGCTTGACAGGGGGCAATCAGCCCCAGCATTTT. Protein product: CASSLTGGNQPQHF. The chain carries TRBV5-5 and TRBJ1-5; 7 nucleotides agree with TRBD1. CDR1 is SGHKS and CDR2 is YYEKEE in the germline V gene (reference sequence). V shed 1 base, J shed 2 bases, and the junction held 0 bases outside the gene matches. The CDR3 has 14 residues.